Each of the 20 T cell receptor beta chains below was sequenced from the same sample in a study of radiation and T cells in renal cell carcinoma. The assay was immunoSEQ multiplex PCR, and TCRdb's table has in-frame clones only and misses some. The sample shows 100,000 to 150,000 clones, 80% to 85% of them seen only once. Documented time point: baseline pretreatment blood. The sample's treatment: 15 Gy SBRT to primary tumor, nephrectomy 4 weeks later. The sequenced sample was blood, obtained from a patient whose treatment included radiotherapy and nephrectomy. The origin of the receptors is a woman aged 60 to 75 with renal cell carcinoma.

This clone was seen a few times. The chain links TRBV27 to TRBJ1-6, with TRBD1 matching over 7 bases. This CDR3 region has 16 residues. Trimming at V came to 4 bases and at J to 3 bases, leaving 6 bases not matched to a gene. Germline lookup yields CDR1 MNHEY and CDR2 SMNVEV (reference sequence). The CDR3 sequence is CASSSRGQNYNSPLHF. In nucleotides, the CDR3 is TGTGCCAGCAGTTCTCGGGGACAGAACTATAATTCACCCCTCCACTTT.

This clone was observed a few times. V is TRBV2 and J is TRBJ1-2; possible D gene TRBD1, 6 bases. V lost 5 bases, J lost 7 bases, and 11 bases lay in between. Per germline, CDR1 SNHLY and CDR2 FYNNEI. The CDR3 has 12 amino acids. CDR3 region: CASSWSRGGYTF. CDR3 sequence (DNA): TGTGCCAGCAGTTGGAGCAGGGGTGGCTACACCTTC.

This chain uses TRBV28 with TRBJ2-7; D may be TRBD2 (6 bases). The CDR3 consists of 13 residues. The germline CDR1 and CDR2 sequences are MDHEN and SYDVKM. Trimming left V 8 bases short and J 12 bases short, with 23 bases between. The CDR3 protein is CASGGRIPLVPYF. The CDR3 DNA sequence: TGTGCCAGCGGGGGGAGGATTCCTTTAGTGCCGTACTTC.

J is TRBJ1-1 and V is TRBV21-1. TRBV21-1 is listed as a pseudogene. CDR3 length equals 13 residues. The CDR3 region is CASSKRPNAEAFF. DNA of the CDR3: TGTGCCAGCAGCAAAAGACCAAACGCTGAAGCTTTCTTT.

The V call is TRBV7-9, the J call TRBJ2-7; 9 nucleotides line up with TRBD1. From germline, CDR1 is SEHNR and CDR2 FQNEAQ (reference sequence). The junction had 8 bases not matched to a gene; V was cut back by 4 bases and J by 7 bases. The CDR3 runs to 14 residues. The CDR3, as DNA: TGTGCCAGCAGCTACCGGGACAGGGCAAGTGAGCAGTACTTC. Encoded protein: CASSYRDRASEQYF.

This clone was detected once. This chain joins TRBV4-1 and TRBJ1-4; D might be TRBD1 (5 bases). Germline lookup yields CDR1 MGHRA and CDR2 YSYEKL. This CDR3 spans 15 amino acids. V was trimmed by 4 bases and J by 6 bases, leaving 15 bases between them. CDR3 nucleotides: TGCGCCAGCAGCCCTATGGACATATGGGATGAAAAACTGTTTTTT. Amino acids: CASSPMDIWDEKLFF.

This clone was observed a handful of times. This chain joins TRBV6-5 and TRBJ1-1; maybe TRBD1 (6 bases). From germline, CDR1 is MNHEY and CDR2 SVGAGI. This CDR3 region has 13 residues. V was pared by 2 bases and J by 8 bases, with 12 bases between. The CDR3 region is CASSYGGPPEAFF. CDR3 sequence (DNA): TGTGCCAGCAGTTACGGGGGCCCTCCAGAAGCTTTCTTT.

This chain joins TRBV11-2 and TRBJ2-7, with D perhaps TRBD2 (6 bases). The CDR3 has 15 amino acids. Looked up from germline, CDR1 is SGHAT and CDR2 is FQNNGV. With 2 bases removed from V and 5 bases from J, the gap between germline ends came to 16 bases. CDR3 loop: CASSLSPASVNEQYF. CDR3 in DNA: TGTGCCAGCAGCTTAAGTCCGGCTAGCGTAAACGAGCAGTACTTC.

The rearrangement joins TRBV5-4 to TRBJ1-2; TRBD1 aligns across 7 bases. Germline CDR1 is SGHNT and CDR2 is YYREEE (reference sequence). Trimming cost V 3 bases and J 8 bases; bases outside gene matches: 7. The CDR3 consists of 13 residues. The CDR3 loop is CASSWGTVSGYTF. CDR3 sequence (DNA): TGTGCCAGCAGCTGGGGGACAGTATCGGGCTACACCTTC.

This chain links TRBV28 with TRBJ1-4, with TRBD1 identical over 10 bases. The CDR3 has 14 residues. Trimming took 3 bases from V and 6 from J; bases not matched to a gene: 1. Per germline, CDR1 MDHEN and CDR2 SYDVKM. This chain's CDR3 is CASSLGTGDEKLFF. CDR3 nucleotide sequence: TGTGCCAGCAGTTTGGGGACAGGGGATGAAAAACTGTTTTTT.

CDR3: CASSPGAGGLEEQFF. Written as DNA, the CDR3 is TGTGCCAGCAGCCCGGGAGCGGGGGGGCTTGAGGAGCAGTTCTTC. The chain is built from TRBV6-6 and TRBJ2-1; 10 bases agree with TRBD2. V lost 6 bases, J lost 10 bases, and 12 bases stayed unmatched. Germline CDR1 and CDR2: MNHNY and SVGAGI (reference sequence). The CDR3 is 15 amino acids.

The CDR3 is CASSFYGGSLNYGYTF. CDR3 nucleotides: TGTGCCAGCAGCTTTTATGGGGGAAGTTTAAACTATGGCTACACCTTC. The gene calls are TRBV7-9 and TRBJ1-2, with D perhaps TRBD1 (5 bases). The CDR3 loop spans 16 amino acids. V dropped 3 bases and J dropped 2 bases, with 16 bases sitting between them. Germline CDR1 and CDR2: SEHNR and FQNEAQ (reference sequence).

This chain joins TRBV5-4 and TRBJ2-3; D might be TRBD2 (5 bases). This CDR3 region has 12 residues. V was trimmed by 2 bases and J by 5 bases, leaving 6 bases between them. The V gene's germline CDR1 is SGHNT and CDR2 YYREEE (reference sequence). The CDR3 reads CASSLRGDTQYF. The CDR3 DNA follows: TGTGCCAGCAGCTTACGGGGAGATACGCAGTATTTT.

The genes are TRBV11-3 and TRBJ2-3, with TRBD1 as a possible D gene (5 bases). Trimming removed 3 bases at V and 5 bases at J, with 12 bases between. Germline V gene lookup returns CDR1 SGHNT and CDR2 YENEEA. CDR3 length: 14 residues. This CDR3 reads CASSFQGVEDTQYF. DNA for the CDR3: TGTGCCAGCAGCTTTCAGGGTGTGGAAGATACGCAGTATTTT. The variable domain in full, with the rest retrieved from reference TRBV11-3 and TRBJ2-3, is EAGVVQSPRYKIIEKKQPVAFWCNPISGHNTLYWYLQNLGQGPELLIRYENEEAVDDSQLPKDRFSAERLKGVDSTLKIQPAELGDSAVYLCASSFQGVEDTQYFGPGTRLTVL.

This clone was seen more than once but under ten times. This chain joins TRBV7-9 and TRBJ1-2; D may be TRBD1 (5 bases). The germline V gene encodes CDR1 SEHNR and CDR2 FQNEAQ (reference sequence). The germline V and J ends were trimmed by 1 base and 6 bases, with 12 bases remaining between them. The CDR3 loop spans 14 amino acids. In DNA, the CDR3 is TGTGCCAGCAGCTTAGGGACCCTGGGGGATGGCTACACCTTC. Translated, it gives CASSLGTLGDGYTF.

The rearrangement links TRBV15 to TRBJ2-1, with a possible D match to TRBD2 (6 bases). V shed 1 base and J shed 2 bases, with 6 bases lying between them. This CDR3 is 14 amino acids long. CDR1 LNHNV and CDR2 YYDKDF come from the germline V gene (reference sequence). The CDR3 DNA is TGTGCCACCAGCAGAGGCGGGACCTACAATGAGCAGTTCTTC. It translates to CATSRGGTYNEQFF.

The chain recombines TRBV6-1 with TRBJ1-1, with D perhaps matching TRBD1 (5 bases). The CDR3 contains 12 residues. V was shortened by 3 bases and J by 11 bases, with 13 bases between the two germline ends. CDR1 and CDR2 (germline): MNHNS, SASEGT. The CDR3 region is CASSDAGLNAFF. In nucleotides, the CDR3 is TGTGCCAGCAGTGACGCAGGGCTGAATGCTTTCTTT.

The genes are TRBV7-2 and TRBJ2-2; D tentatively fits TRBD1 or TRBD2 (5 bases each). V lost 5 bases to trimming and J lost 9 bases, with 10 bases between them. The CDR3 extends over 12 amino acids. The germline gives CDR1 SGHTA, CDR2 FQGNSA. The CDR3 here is CASSVWGRELFF. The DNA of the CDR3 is TGTGCCAGCAGCGTATGGGGGAGGGAGCTGTTTTTT. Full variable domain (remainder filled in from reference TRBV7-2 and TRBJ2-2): GAGVSQSPSNKVTEKGKDVELRCDPISGHTALYWYRQSLGQGLEFLIYFQGNSAPDKSGLPSDRFSAERTGGSVSTLTIQRTQQEDSAVYLCASSVWGRELFFGEGSRLTVL.

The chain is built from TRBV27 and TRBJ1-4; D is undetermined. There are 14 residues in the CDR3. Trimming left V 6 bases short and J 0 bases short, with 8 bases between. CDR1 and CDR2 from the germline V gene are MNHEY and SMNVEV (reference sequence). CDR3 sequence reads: CASRSDATNEKLFF. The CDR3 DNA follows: TGTGCCAGCAGATCTGATGCAACTAATGAAAAACTGTTTTTT.

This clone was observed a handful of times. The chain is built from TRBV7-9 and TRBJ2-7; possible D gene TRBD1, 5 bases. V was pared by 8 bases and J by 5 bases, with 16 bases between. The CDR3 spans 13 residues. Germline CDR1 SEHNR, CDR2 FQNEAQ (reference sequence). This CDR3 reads CASALAGYHEQYF. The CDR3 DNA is TGTGCCAGCGCCCTGGCAGGGTACCACGAGCAGTACTTC.